This record looks at one T cell receptor (beta chain) sequence and its context. Other DNA sequences in this specimen translate into the identical CDR3. The data were taken from a study of blood T cell repertoires in COVID-19. Overall study context: Italy, Spain and the United States were the sources of the convalescent and acute COVID-19 samples. Sample material is recorded as cDNA or gDNA derived from T cells, B-cell-depleted T cells, or PBMCs.

The CDR3 loop spans 14 amino acids. Germline loops: CDR1 SGHRS, CDR2 YFSETQ. V lost 2 bases and J 0 bases, leaving 6 bases between the germline ends. In the original workflow: Nucleated cell counts were estimated from reference gene primer amplification. Assay: immunoSEQ multiplex PCR; the TCRdb copy retains only in-frame clones and omits some. V and J calls plus clone size are reproduced from that table; the DNA served to infer D and trimming. The sample gives about 110,000 clones, 75% to 90% of which show up once; 0.83% is in the top ten. The TCR originated in a woman aged 70 to 79 with acute or convalescent COVID-19. Source material: peripheral blood. This chain uses TRBV5-1 with TRBJ2-1; D gene uncertain. The CDR3 sequence: CASSFLSSYNEQFF. The CDR3 DNA is TGCGCCAGCAGCTTCCTCAGCTCCTACAATGAGCAGTTCTTC. Variable domain in full (rest from reference TRBV5-1 and TRBJ2-1): KAGVTQTPRYLIKTRGQQVTLSCSPISGHRSVSWYQQTPGQGLQFLFEYFSETQRNKGNFPGRFSGRQFSNSRSEMNVSTLELGDSALYLCASSFLSSYNEQFFGPGTRLTVL.